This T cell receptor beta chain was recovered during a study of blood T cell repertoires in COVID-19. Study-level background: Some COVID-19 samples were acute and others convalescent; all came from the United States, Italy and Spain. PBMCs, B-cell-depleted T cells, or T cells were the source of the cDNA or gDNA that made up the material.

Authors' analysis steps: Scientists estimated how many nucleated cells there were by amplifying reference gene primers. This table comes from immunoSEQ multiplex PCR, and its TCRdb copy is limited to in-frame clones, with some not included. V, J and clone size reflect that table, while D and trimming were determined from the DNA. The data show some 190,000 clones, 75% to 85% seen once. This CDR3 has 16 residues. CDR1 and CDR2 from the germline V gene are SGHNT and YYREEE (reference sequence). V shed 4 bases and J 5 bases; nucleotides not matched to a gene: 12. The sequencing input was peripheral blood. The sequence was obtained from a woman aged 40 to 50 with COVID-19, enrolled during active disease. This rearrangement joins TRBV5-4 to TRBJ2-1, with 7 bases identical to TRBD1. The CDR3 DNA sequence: TGTGCCAGCAGCGGATGGACAGGAAAGGGCCACAATGAGCAGTTCTTC. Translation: CASSGWTGKGHNEQFF. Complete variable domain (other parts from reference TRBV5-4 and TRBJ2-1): ETGVTQSPTHLIKTRGQQVTLRCSSQSGHNTVSWYQQALGQGPQFIFQYYREEENGRGNFPPRFSGLQFPNYSSELNVNALELDDSALYLCASSGWTGKGHNEQFFGPGTRLTVL.